A selection of T cell receptor beta chains follows, all from one sample in a study of shared clonotypes between healthy human individuals. Produced via immunoSEQ multiplex PCR; TCRdb's table is partial and in-frame only. The sample yields 1,500,000 or so clones, approximately 98.5% seen once. The sequenced sample consisted of naive CD4+ T cells sorted from blood. These TCRs come from a man younger than 45 in good health. Each CDR3 is given with its conserved first and last residue. D genes are given only for firm matches. Clone size, where shown, is once, few, many, or a class for clones that have expanded.

CDR3 protein: CASSQSGIGYNEQFF; CDR3 DNA: TGCGCCAGCAGCCAAAGCGGGATAGGGTACAATGAGCAGTTCTTC; clone size: -; D gene: TRBD2; V gene: TRBV4-3; J gene: TRBJ2-1
CDR3 protein: CASSLTFNEQFF; CDR3 DNA: TGCGCCAGCAGCTTGACTTTCAATGAGCAGTTCTTC; clone size: -; D gene: -; V gene: TRBV5-1; J gene: TRBJ2-1
CDR3 protein: CASSDPGAHGELFF; CDR3 DNA: TGTGCCAGCAGTGATCCGGGAGCCCACGGGGAGCTGTTTTTT; clone size: -; D gene: -; V gene: TRBV25-1; J gene: TRBJ2-2
CDR3 protein: CASSFKARGTDTQYF; CDR3 DNA: TGTGCCAGCAGCTTTAAAGCTCGCGGCACAGATACGCAGTATTTT; clone size: -; D gene: -; V gene: TRBV5-6; J gene: TRBJ2-3
CDR3 protein: CASSIGTDTQYF; CDR3 DNA: TGCGCCAGCAGCATCGGGACAGATACGCAGTATTTT; clone size: -; D gene: -; V gene: TRBV5-1; J gene: TRBJ2-3
CDR3 protein: CASSQEPGHFYNEQFF; CDR3 DNA: TGCGCCAGCAGCCAAGAACCGGGACACTTCTACAATGAGCAGTTCTTC; clone size: -; D gene: -; V gene: TRBV4-1; J gene: TRBJ2-1
CDR3 protein: CASSLQQDYEQYF; CDR3 DNA: TGTGCCAGCAGCTTACAACAGGACTACGAGCAGTACTTC; clone size: once; D gene: -; V gene: TRBV7-9; J gene: TRBJ2-7
CDR3 protein: CASSLEAADTQYF; CDR3 DNA: TGTGCCAGCAGCTTGGAGGCGGCAGATACGCAGTATTTT; clone size: -; D gene: -; V gene: TRBV5-4; J gene: TRBJ2-3
CDR3 protein: CASSPRLLDSNEQFF; CDR3 DNA: TGTGCCAGCAGCCCCCGGCTCTTAGACTCGAATGAGCAGTTCTTC; clone size: -; D gene: -; V gene: TRBV7-9; J gene: TRBJ2-1
CDR3 protein: CASSRGRAFVDTQYF; CDR3 DNA: TGTGCCAGCAGCCGCGGGAGGGCCTTTGTAGATACGCAGTATTTT; clone size: -; D gene: TRBD2; V gene: TRBV5-4; J gene: TRBJ2-3
CDR3 protein: CASSTPGANEKLFF; CDR3 DNA: TGTGCCAGTAGTACACCCGGGGCTAATGAAAAACTGTTTTTT; clone size: -; D gene: -; V gene: TRBV19; J gene: TRBJ1-4
CDR3 protein: CVSSDTGGRQPQHF; CDR3 DNA: TGTGTCAGCAGCGATACAGGGGGCCGTCAGCCCCAGCATTTT; clone size: -; D gene: TRBD1; V gene: TRBV7-2; J gene: TRBJ1-5
CDR3 protein: CASSLALASTDTQYF; CDR3 DNA: TGTGCCAGCAGCTTAGCGCTAGCGAGCACAGATACGCAGTATTTT; clone size: -; D gene: -; V gene: TRBV7-6; J gene: TRBJ2-3
CDR3 protein: CASSLTGGAGELFF; CDR3 DNA: TGTGCCAGCAGCCTCACTGGGGGAGCCGGGGAGCTGTTTTTT; clone size: -; D gene: -; V gene: TRBV5-6; J gene: TRBJ2-2
CDR3 protein: CASSQLGTGRVLEQYF; CDR3 DNA: TGCGCCAGCAGCCAATTGGGGACAGGCCGGGTCCTCGAGCAGTACTTC; clone size: -; D gene: TRBD1; V gene: TRBV4-3; J gene: TRBJ2-7
CDR3 protein: CASSRTGPTYEQYF; CDR3 DNA: TGTGCCAGCAGCAGGACAGGGCCTACCTACGAGCAGTACTTC; clone size: -; D gene: TRBD1; V gene: TRBV5-4; J gene: TRBJ2-7
CDR3 protein: CASGTGWEQYF; CDR3 DNA: TGTGCCAGCGGGACAGGCTGGGAGCAGTACTTC; clone size: -; D gene: TRBD1; V gene: TRBV6-6; J gene: TRBJ2-7
CDR3 protein: CASSPLERGEQFF; CDR3 DNA: TGTGCCAGCTCACCCTTAGAGCGTGGCGAGCAGTTCTTC; clone size: once; D gene: -; V gene: TRBV18; J gene: TRBJ2-1
CDR3 protein: CASTLRTAGANVLTF; CDR3 DNA: TGTGCCAGCACCCTGAGGACAGCTGGGGCCAACGTCCTGACTTTC; clone size: -; D gene: -; V gene: TRBV2; J gene: TRBJ2-6
CDR3 protein: CASSYVQKQYF; CDR3 DNA: TGTGCCAGCAGTTACGTACAGAAGCAGTACTTC; clone size: -; D gene: -; V gene: TRBV6-5; J gene: TRBJ2-7
CDR3 protein: CASSLDQVGEQYF; CDR3 DNA: TGCGCCAGCAGCTTGGATCAGGTAGGCGAGCAGTACTTC; clone size: -; D gene: -; V gene: TRBV5-1; J gene: TRBJ2-7
CDR3 protein: CASSLGTYTDTQYF; CDR3 DNA: TGTGCCAGCAGCTTGGGGACTTACACAGATACGCAGTATTTT; clone size: once; D gene: -; V gene: TRBV5-5; J gene: TRBJ2-3
CDR3 protein: CASSPLTGSNEKLFF; CDR3 DNA: TGCGCCAGCAGCCCTTTGACAGGATCTAATGAAAAACTGTTTTTT; clone size: -; D gene: -; V gene: TRBV5-1; J gene: TRBJ1-4
CDR3 protein: CASSSVFPDYEQYF; CDR3 DNA: TGTGCCAGCAGTTCCGTTTTCCCGGACTACGAGCAGTACTTC; clone size: -; D gene: -; V gene: TRBV28; J gene: TRBJ2-7
CDR3 protein: CASSPGQGDEKLFF; CDR3 DNA: TGTGCCAGCTCACCCGGACAGGGAGATGAAAAACTGTTTTTT; clone size: -; D gene: TRBD1; V gene: TRBV18; J gene: TRBJ1-4
CDR3 protein: CASSSWGGRGDTQYF; CDR3 DNA: TGTGCCAGCAGTTCCTGGGGGGGGCGTGGGGATACGCAGTATTTT; clone size: -; D gene: -; V gene: TRBV27; J gene: TRBJ2-3
CDR3 protein: CASSTSTDTQYF; CDR3 DNA: TGTGCCAGCAGCACTAGCACAGATACGCAGTATTTT; clone size: -; D gene: -; V gene: TRBV28; J gene: TRBJ2-3
CDR3 protein: CASSYSGREDGYTF; CDR3 DNA: TGTGCCAGCAGTTACTCGGGCAGGGAGGATGGCTACACCTTC; clone size: -; D gene: -; V gene: TRBV6-5; J gene: TRBJ1-2
CDR3 protein: CASSQQSSGNTIYF; CDR3 DNA: TGCGCCAGCTCCCAACAGAGCTCTGGAAACACCATATATTTT; clone size: -; D gene: -; V gene: TRBV5-1; J gene: TRBJ1-3
CDR3 protein: CASSKATSGRFTDTQYF; CDR3 DNA: TGTGCCAGCAGCAAGGCCACTAGCGGGAGATTCACAGATACGCAGTATTTT; clone size: -; D gene: TRBD2; V gene: TRBV14; J gene: TRBJ2-3
CDR3 protein: CASSESAGGLKFF; CDR3 DNA: TGCGCCAGCAGTGAGAGTGCGGGAGGTCTAAAGTTCTTC; clone size: -; D gene: TRBD2; V gene: TRBV10-1; J gene: TRBJ2-1
CDR3 protein: CASSPPGRETEAFF; CDR3 DNA: TGTGCCAGCAGCCCACCGGGTCGTGAGACTGAAGCTTTCTTT; clone size: -; D gene: -; V gene: TRBV9; J gene: TRBJ1-1
CDR3 protein: CASSLVGGSSYNEQFF; CDR3 DNA: TGCGCCAGCAGCTTGGTGGGCGGCAGCTCCTACAATGAGCAGTTCTTC; clone size: -; D gene: -; V gene: TRBV5-1; J gene: TRBJ2-1
CDR3 protein: CASSYSGTDNEQFF; CDR3 DNA: TGTGCCAGCAGCTATTCCGGGACAGACAATGAGCAGTTCTTC; clone size: -; D gene: TRBD1; V gene: TRBV7-2; J gene: TRBJ2-1
CDR3 protein: CASSIVGTGLWNEQFF; CDR3 DNA: TGTGCCAGTAGTATAGTCGGGACAGGGCTGTGGAATGAGCAGTTCTTC; clone size: -; D gene: TRBD1; V gene: TRBV19; J gene: TRBJ2-1
CDR3 protein: CANSQGSGTEAFF; CDR3 DNA: TGTGCCAACTCGCAGGGAAGTGGAACTGAAGCTTTCTTT; clone size: -; D gene: -; V gene: TRBV6-1; J gene: TRBJ1-1
CDR3 protein: CASSLSAVYNEQFF; CDR3 DNA: TGTGCCAGCAGCCTCTCAGCAGTCTACAATGAGCAGTTCTTC; clone size: -; D gene: -; V gene: TRBV5-5; J gene: TRBJ2-1
CDR3 protein: CATVRESFYGYTF; CDR3 DNA: TGTGCCACCGTAAGGGAATCCTTCTATGGCTACACCTTC; clone size: once; D gene: -; V gene: TRBV28; J gene: TRBJ1-2
CDR3 protein: CASSLKVGLQGDTGELFF; CDR3 DNA: TGCGCCAGCAGCTTGAAAGTTGGGTTGCAGGGGGACACCGGGGAGCTGTTTTTT; clone size: -; D gene: TRBD1; V gene: TRBV5-1; J gene: TRBJ2-2
CDR3 protein: CASSPLAGGGSTDTQYF; CDR3 DNA: TGTGCCAGCAGCCCACTAGCGGGAGGAGGGAGCACAGATACGCAGTATTTT; clone size: -; D gene: TRBD2; V gene: TRBV5-4; J gene: TRBJ2-3